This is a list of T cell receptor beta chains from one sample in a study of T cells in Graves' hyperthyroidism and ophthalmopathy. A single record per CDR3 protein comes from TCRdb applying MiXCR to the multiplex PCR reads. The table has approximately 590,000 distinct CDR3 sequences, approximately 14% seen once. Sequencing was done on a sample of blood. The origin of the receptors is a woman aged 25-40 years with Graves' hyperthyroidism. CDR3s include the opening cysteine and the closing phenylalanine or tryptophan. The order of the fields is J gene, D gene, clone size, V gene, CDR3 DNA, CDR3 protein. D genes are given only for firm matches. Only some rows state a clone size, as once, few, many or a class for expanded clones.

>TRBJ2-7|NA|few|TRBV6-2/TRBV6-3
TGTGCCAGCAGTCATGTGGCATACGAGCAGTACTTC
CASSHVAYEQYF
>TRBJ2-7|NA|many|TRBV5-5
TGTGCCAGCAGCTTGGAGGACGCGTACTCCTACGAGCAGTACTTC
CASSLEDAYSYEQYF
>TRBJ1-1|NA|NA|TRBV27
TGTGCCAGCAGACTACTACAACGGGGCAACACTGAAGCTTTCTTT
CASRLLQRGNTEAFF
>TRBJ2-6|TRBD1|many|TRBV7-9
TGTGCCAGCAGCTTAGGGACAGGTCTTGGGACCAACGTCCTGACTTTC
CASSLGTGLGTNVLTF
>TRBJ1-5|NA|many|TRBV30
TGTGCCTGGAGTCCCGGGGGGAGTCAGCCCCAGCATTTT
CAWSPGGSQPQHF
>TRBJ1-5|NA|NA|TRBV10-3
TGTGCCATCAGCAACAATGGAGATCAGCCCCAGCATTTT
CAISNNGDQPQHF
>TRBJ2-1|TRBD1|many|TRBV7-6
TGTGCCAGCAGCTTACCTAGGACAGGGAGCTCCTACAATGAGCAGTTCTTC
CASSLPRTGSSYNEQFF
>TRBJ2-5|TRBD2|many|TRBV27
TGTGCCAGCAGTCCCGGACTAGCGGGAGAGGAGACCCAGTACTTC
CASSPGLAGEETQYF
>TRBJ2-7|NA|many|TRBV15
TGTGCCACCAGCAGAGGACGAGGGGCCTACGAGCAGTACTTC
CATSRGRGAYEQYF
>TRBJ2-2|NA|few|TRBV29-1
TGCAGCGTTGAAGGGATGGTAAACACCGGGGAGCTGTTTTTT
CSVEGMVNTGELFF
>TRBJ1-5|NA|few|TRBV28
TGTGCCAGCAGCCACCAAGTCCGGGCAGGCAATCAGCCCCAGCATTTT
CASSHQVRAGNQPQHF
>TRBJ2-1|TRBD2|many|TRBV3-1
TGTGCCAGCAGCCAAGGCCCCACTAGCGGGACCTACAATGAGCAGTTCTTC
CASSQGPTSGTYNEQFF
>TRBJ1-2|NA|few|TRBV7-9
TGTGCCAGCAGCTTAGATCGCAGTGGGCTTCGGGGCGGAGATGGCTACACCTTC
CASSLDRSGLRGGDGYTF
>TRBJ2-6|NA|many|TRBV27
TGTGCCAGCAGTGAATGGGGGACGGGAGCTGGGGCCAACGTCCTGACTTTC
CASSEWGTGAGANVLTF
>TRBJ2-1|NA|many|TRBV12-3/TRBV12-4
TGTGCCAGCAGTTTCCATATGGGCAGGGCACCCGGGGGTGAGCAGTTCTTC
CASSFHMGRAPGGEQFF
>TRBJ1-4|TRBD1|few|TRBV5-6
TGTGCCAGCAGCCGACAGGGACTATTTGATGAAAAACTGTTTTTT
CASSRQGLFDEKLFF
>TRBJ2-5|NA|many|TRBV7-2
TGTGCCAGCAGCTTAGCGGGATGGCAGACCCAGTACTTC
CASSLAGWQTQYF
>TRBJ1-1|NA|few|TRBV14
TGTGCCAGCAGCCAAGATGCAGGTATGAACACTGAAGCTTTCTTT
CASSQDAGMNTEAFF
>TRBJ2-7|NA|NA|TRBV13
TGTGCCAGCAACTTAAACCTCCGGGACGCCGCCTCCTACGAGCAGTACTTC
CASNLNLRDAASYEQYF
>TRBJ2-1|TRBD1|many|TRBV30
TGTGCCTGGAACCAGAGGACAGGGTGGAATGAGCAGTTCTTC
CAWNQRTGWNEQFF
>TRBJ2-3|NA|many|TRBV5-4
TGTGCCAGCAGCTTGAGCGGGTTCCGCACAGATACGCAGTATTTT
CASSLSGFRTDTQYF
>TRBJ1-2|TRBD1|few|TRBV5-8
TGTGCCAGCTCTACAGGGGGCTTTGGCTACACCTTC
CASSTGGFGYTF